The source of this T cell receptor beta chain is a study of naive and memory T cell subsets. Four PCR rounds used nested alpha and beta constant region primers plus the SP2 primer. For blood and skin samples, reverse transcription used TCR alpha and beta constant primers. A single record per CDR3 protein comes from TCRdb applying MiXCR to the 5' RACE reads. Here the sample spans some 60,000 distinct CDR3 sequences, more than 6.5% being singletons. V lost 0 bases to trimming and J lost 3 bases; unmatched junction nucleotides: 2. Germline V gene lookup returns CDR1 MNHEY and CDR2 SMNVEV (reference sequence). The CDR3 loop spans 14 amino acids. A UMI-containing oligonucleotide was joined by 3' ligation to the TCR cDNA template.

The chain combines TRBV27 with TRBJ2-7; the match to TRBD2 covers 7 bases. The clonotype was recovered from a female donor in good health. DNA for the CDR3: TGTGCCAGCAGTTTATCCGGGACTAACTACGAGCAGTACTTC. Its translation is CASSLSGTNYEQYF.